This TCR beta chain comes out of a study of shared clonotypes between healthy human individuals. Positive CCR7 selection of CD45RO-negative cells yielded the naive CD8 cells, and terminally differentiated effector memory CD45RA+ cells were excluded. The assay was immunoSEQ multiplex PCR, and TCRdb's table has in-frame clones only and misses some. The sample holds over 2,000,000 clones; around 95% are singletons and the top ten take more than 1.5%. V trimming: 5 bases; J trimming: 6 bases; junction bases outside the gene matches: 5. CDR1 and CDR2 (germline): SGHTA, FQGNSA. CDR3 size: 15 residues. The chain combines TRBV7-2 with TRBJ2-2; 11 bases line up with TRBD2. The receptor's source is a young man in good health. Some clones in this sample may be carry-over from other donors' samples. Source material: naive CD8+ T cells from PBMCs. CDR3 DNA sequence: TGTGCCAGCAGCAGTAGCGGGAGGGCCGCCGGGGAGCTGTTTTTT. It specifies CASSSSGRAAGELFF.